These T cell receptor beta chains were read from a single sample in a study of control samples from healthy donors and cancer patients. Profiling relied on immunoSEQ multiplex PCR, and the TCRdb table lists in-frame clones only, not all of them. Of around 140,000 clones listed, around 93% are singletons. Sequenced sample: blood. These receptors were collected from a woman in her fifties or sixties in good health. Both conserved end residues are part of each CDR3.

>TRBV12-3/TRBV12-4
CASSLALWGIFF
>TRBV9
CASSVAYGQEIDGYTF
>TRBV7-9
CASSLTADLPPYEQYF
>TRBV14
CASSQDRGGAFYGYTF
>TRBV4-2
CASSQDMGLAGFNYEQYF
>TRBV7-2
CASSPPPRGISYNEQFF
>TRBV6-5
CASILTVGTEAFF
>TRBV19
CASSIGTTNSPLHF
>TRBV28
CASSFWDRDTGELFF
>TRBV11-2
CASSDTLQGAYEQYF
>TRBV9
CASSPSSTPMRELFF
>TRBV5-5
CASSQGTPGPGSGNTIYF
>TRBV3-1/TRBV3-2
CASSPLANPNYGYTF
>TRBV30
CAWGLGGDTETFF
>TRBV10-3
CAIRSTGGSAEAFF
>TRBV28
CASTHGTRDSGELFF
>TRBV7-8
CASSSPPALGGYTEAFF
>TRBV7-2
CASSLSGASTEAFF
>TRBV19
CASRQNYGYTF
>TRBV2
CASSHISGKTPPGAFF
>TRBV11-3
CASSPTGSGTEAFF
>TRBV5-6
CASSLQINSPLHF
>TRBV7-6
CASSSTTSGLVNEQFF
>TRBV5-1
CASSVGRANEKLFF
>TRBV18
CASSPSAGLSGTDTQYF
>TRBV18
CASSPVPGTEAFF
>TRBV2
CASSEQLSSGNTIYF
>TRBV10-2
CASEYKYEQYF
>TRBV7-9
CASSPLGSLGSSYNEQFF
>TRBV5-1
CASSKMATHVGTEAFF
>TRBV28
CASSLGQAEGYGYTF
>TRBV19
CASSARVLGTEAFF
>TRBV7-8
CASSLGTNTEAFF
>TRBV7-8
CASSLGDSPGEQYF
>TRBV7-2
CASSLAQDYGYTF
>TRBV4-1
CASSRVGQNSYGYTF
>TRBV6-5
CASSPLREGKLFF
>TRBV5-4
CASSLDPPGRRTDTQYF
>TRBV28
CASSFSHTGGSPLHF
>TRBV28
CASSRTEYGYTF
>TRBV4-1
CASSQDGVGQGTYGYTF
>TRBV6-5
CASRKRTSAMGEQYF
>TRBV3-1/TRBV3-2
CASSRVPDTEAFF
>TRBV3-1/TRBV3-2
CASSQDSTANYGYTF
>TRBV30
CAWGGGTDTQYF
>TRBV3-1/TRBV3-2
CASSHLTHSGNTIYF
>TRBV6-5
CASSYQGGGNQPQHF
>TRBV14
CASSQIDRTSAGNTIYF
>TRBV2
CASMSGSQETQYF
>TRBV5-1
CASSSTDRGGTEAFF